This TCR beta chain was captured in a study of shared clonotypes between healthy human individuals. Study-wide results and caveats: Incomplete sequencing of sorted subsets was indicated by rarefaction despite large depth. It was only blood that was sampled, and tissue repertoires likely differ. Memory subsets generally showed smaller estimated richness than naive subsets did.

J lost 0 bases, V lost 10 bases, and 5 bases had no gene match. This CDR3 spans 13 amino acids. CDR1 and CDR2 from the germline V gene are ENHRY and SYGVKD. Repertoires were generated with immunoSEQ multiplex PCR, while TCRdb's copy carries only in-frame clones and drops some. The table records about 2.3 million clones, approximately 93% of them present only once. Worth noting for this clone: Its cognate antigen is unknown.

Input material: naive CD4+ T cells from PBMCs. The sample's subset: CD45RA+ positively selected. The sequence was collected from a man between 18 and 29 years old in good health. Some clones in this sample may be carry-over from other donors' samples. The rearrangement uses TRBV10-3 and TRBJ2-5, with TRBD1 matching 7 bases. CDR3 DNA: TGTGCCACCACTGACAGGGACCAAGAGACCCAGTACTTC. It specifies CATTDRDQETQYF.